The 20 T cell receptor beta chains in this list originate from one sample, sequenced in a study of regulatory T cells in long-lasting Graves disease. Time point denoted: persistent/refractory GD, antithyroid drugs over 5 years with positive TRAb. The authors made the TCR library using RNA they extracted from PBMCs. Arm-PCR of CDR3 regions with iRepertoire HTBI primers generated TCR beta libraries. Each CDR3 protein is one row after TCRdb ran MiXCR on the multiplex PCR reads. The table has over 450,000 distinct CDR3 sequences, 20% to 25% seen once. The sample consisted of peripheral blood mononuclear cells (PBMCs), taken when the disease was refractory, from a patient treated with antithyroid drugs. The receptors originated from a female donor with Graves disease.

V usage is TRBV25-1 and J usage is TRBJ1-1; perhaps TRBD1 as D (6 bases). This CDR3 comprises 15 residues. Germline CDR1 and CDR2: MGHDK and SYGVNS. V shed 5 bases and J shed 8 bases, with 21 bases lying between them. This chain's CDR3 is CASSSIRGARGEAFF. The DNA of the CDR3 is TGTGCCAGCAGTTCAATACGGGGGGCACGCGGGGAAGCTTTCTTT. Combining the CDR3 with reference TRBV25-1 and TRBJ1-1 gives the whole variable domain EADIYQTPRYLVIGTGKKITLECSQTMGHDKMYWYQQDPGMELHLIHYSYGVNSTEKGDLSSESTVSRIRTEHFPLTLESARPSHTSQYLCASSSIRGARGEAFFGQGTRLTVV.

Many counts were recorded for this clonotype. The rearrangement joins TRBV15 to TRBJ2-5; 8 positions match TRBD1. The V gene end was trimmed by 5 bases and the J gene end by 1 base; junction bases not matched to a gene: 6. Germline CDR1 reads LNHNV; CDR2 reads YYDKDF (reference sequence). This CDR3 has 15 residues. CDR3 sequence reads: CATSLGRGLQETQYF. CDR3 DNA sequence: TGTGCCACCAGCCTGGGCAGGGGGCTCCAAGAGACCCAGTACTTC.

This clonotype occurred many times. V is TRBV6-1 and J is TRBJ2-7; TRBD1 is a possible D gene (6 bases). Trimming left V 5 bases short and J 3 bases short, with 14 bases between. CDR1 and CDR2 from the germline V gene are MNHNS and SASEGT. CDR3 size: 14 residues. The CDR3 reads CASSPRGTLYEQYF. The CDR3 region has the DNA TGTGCCAGCAGTCCCAGGGGCACCCTCTACGAGCAGTACTTC.

Ten or more counts support this clonotype. DNA for the CDR3: TGTGCCAGCAGCTTCTTGGAGACCCAGTACTTC. Protein product: CASSFLETQYF. This chain links TRBV28 with TRBJ2-5; D gene ambiguous. Trimming stripped 6 bases from V and 5 bases from J, with 7 bases between. This CDR3 is built from 11 residues. Germline lookup yields CDR1 MDHEN and CDR2 SYDVKM.

A note on this clonotype: A much larger clone is a single base away; this may be a read error. The chain carries TRBV5-1 and TRBJ1-6, with no clear D. The CDR3 totals 14 residues. The germline V gene encodes CDR1 SGHRS and CDR2 YFSETQ. CDR3 sequence: CAGSLEAVHSPLHF. CDR3 bases: TGCGCCGGCAGCTTGGAGGCAGTACATTCACCCCTCCACTTT.

This rearrangement joins TRBV19 to TRBJ2-6, with 11 bases lining up with TRBD2. From germline, CDR1 is LNHDA and CDR2 SQIVND (reference sequence). The CDR3 covers 18 residues. After removal of 4 bases from V and 0 bases from J, the junction contained 5 bases not matched to a gene. In DNA form, the CDR3 reads TGTGCCAGTAGTACTGGACTAGCGGGCTTCTCTGGGGCCAACGTCCTGACTTTC. Encoded protein: CASSTGLAGFSGANVLTF.

V and J are TRBV5-1 and TRBJ2-1; 7 positions match TRBD1. The CDR3 runs 14 residues. CDR1 is SGHRS and CDR2 is YFSETQ in the germline V gene. V shed 6 bases and J 2 bases; nucleotides not matched to a gene: 5. The CDR3: CASTQGVAYNEQFF. For the CDR3, the DNA is TGCGCCAGCACGCAGGGGGTGGCCTACAATGAGCAGTTCTTC. The full variable domain, in which reference TRBV5-1 and TRBJ2-1 provide the parts outside the CDR3, is KAGVTQTPRYLIKTRGQQVTLSCSPISGHRSVSWYQQTPGQGLQFLFEYFSETQRNKGNFPGRFSGRQFSNSRSEMNVSTLELGDSALYLCASTQGVAYNEQFFGPGTRLTVL.

Ten or more counts support this clonotype. This sequence joins TRBV10-2 and TRBJ1-1; D not resolved. The length of the CDR3 is 11 residues. V was cut by 10 bases and J by 5 bases, with 11 bases left in between. Germline loops: CDR1 WSHSY, CDR2 SAAADI. The CDR3 DNA sequence: TGCGCCACCGAACTGGGGACTGAAGCTTTCTTT. Residues: CATELGTEAFF.

This clonotype was counted a few times. V usage is TRBV3-1 and J usage is TRBJ2-5; 7 positions agree with TRBD1. J gave up 4 bases and V 6 bases, and 11 bases lay outside the gene matches. The CDR3 sequence is 15 residues long. Looked up from germline, CDR1 is LGHDT and CDR2 is YNNKEL (reference sequence). The CDR3 DNA sequence: TGTGCCAGCAGACCAGAGGGGGCAGCCTCAGAGACCCAGTACTTC. This codes for CASRPEGAASETQYF.

This clonotype has more than one count but fewer than ten. A single base separates this from a much larger clone, so it may be a read error. The chain recombines TRBV6-5 with TRBJ1-2, with D possibly being TRBD1 (6 bases). Germline lookup yields CDR1 MNHEY and CDR2 SVGAGI. CDR3 length: 14 residues. CDR3 sequence: CANSYSGDIEAYTF. As DNA, the CDR3 is TGTGCCAACAGTTACTCGGGGGACATAGAAGCCTACACCTTC.

V and J are TRBV7-2 and TRBJ1-1; D might be TRBD1 (6 bases). This CDR3 has 15 residues. The V gene lost 1 base and the J gene lost 10 bases, with 19 bases spanning the gap. Per the germline V gene, CDR1 is SGHTA and CDR2 is FQGNSA. CDR3 amino acids: CASSLVGPGGRGAFF. CDR3 in DNA: TGTGCCAGCAGCTTAGTGGGGCCGGGGGGCAGGGGAGCTTTCTTT. Combining the CDR3 with reference TRBV7-2 and TRBJ1-1 gives the whole variable domain GAGVSQSPSNKVTEKGKDVELRCDPISGHTALYWYRQSLGQGLEFLIYFQGNSAPDKSGLPSDRFSAERTGGSVSTLTIQRTQQEDSAVYLCASSLVGPGGRGAFFGQGTRLTVV.

As for this clonotype: This may arise from a read error, as a much more abundant clone is one base away. V usage is TRBV6-1 and J usage is TRBJ1-5; possibly TRBD1 for D (5 bases). This CDR3 has 15 amino acids. Germline CDR1 MNHNS, CDR2 SASEGT. CDR3 nucleotide sequence: TGTGCCAGCAACACTCTTCAGACAGTAGGCCAGCCCCGGCATTTT. Its protein product is CASNTLQTVGQPRHF.

The sample holds a few counts of this clonotype. The genes are TRBV19 and TRBJ1-1; D remains unclear. This CDR3 is built from 15 residues. The V and J ends lost 4 bases and 1 base respectively, with 13 bases between them. Looked up from germline, CDR1 is LNHDA and CDR2 is SQIVND (reference sequence). CDR3 DNA sequence: TGTGCCAGTAGTACGTCCGCAACGTGGAACACTGAAGCTTTCTTT. This codes for CASSTSATWNTEAFF.

Of note for this clonotype: Relative to the germline gene, one junction end is altered; a read error may explain this. The chain combines TRBV28 with TRBJ2-2; 8 bases align to TRBD2. The CDR3 sequence is 16 residues long. Germline V gene sequence: CDR1 MDHEN, CDR2 SYDVKM. The CDR3 region has the DNA TGTGCCAGCAGTTTATATGCGGGGGGACCTCCCGGGGAGCTGTTGTTT. It is translated as CASSLYAGGPPGELLF.

This clonotype has only a few counts. The chain joins TRBV27 to TRBJ1-2, with D possibly matching TRBD1 (5 bases). The length of the CDR3 is 14 residues. CDR1 MNHEY and CDR2 SMNVEV come from the germline V gene (reference sequence). V gave up 5 bases and J gave up 4 bases, with 14 bases separating them. The CDR3 bases are TGTGCCAGCAGTCGAAGTGGGACTTCCTATGGCTACACCTTC. Translation gives CASSRSGTSYGYTF.

For this clonotype: A much larger clonotype is one base distant, so this may be a read error. The gene calls are TRBV6-2 or TRBV6-3 and TRBJ1-5, with 8 positions matching TRBD1. Germline V gene lookup returns CDR1 MNHEY and CDR2 SVGEGT. V trimming: 11 bases; J trimming: 1 base; junction bases outside the gene matches: 7. This CDR3 region has 14 residues. The CDR3 coding sequence is TGTGCCGGCATCGGGACAGGAAGCAATCAGCCCCAGCATTTT. Protein product: CAGIGTGSNQPQHF.

This clonotype turned up a few times. This chain links TRBV29-1 with TRBJ1-1; D perhaps matches TRBD1 (5 bases). The germline V gene encodes CDR1 SQVTM and CDR2 ANQGSEA. V was shortened by 6 bases and J by 3 bases, with 14 bases between the two germline ends. The CDR3 is 13 amino acids. The CDR3 region has the DNA TGCAGCGTCTCGTCTTGGGGCCACACTGAAGCTTTCTTT. This encodes CSVSSWGHTEAFF.

This clonotype was detected many times. The chain employs TRBV19 and TRBJ2-7; 8 bases agree with TRBD1. The CDR3 consists of 14 residues. Germline CDR1 is LNHDA and CDR2 is SQIVND (reference sequence). The V segment lost 6 bases and the J segment 3 bases; nucleotides outside the gene matches: 7. In DNA form, the CDR3 reads TGTGCCAGTAGCTGGCAGGGGGCGAGCTACGAGCAGTACTTC. This gives the protein CASSWQGASYEQYF.

In its sample, this clonotype was seen many times. V is TRBV20-1 and J is TRBJ1-1; D is possibly TRBD1 (6 bases). The germline gives CDR1 DFQATT, CDR2 SNEGSKA (reference sequence). This CDR3 has 11 amino acids. Here the CDR3 reads CSLDRNTEAFF. The CDR3 region has the DNA TGCAGCTTGGACAGAAACACTGAAGCTTTCTTT.

This clonotype occurred many times. The chain uses TRBV12-3 or TRBV12-4 and TRBJ2-7; D uncertain. Trimming removed 2 bases at V and 0 bases at J, with 8 bases between. CDR3 length: 14 residues. DNA of the CDR3: TGTGCCAGCAGTTTATGGACGAGCTCCTACGAGCAGTACTTC. This sequence encodes CASSLWTSSYEQYF.